This entry concerns a single TCR beta chain. Its antigen is currently unknown. Germline assignment: CDR1 MGHRA and CDR2 YSYEKL. This CDR3 has 12 amino acids. The data derive from a study of T cells expressing NK-cell markers. Libraries used 5'RACE template switching adding universal primer site and UMIs. Reprocessing the 5' RACE reads, TCRdb reports a single entry for every CDR3 protein and omits DNA. The table lists 400,000 or so distinct CDR3 sequences, with 9.5% to 12% in the top ten. General observations from the study: HCMV specificity was not established for the expanded NKG2C+ T cell clones.

The sequencing sample was made of blood T cells: a sorted CD56 or NKG2C T cell subset, CD4+ or CD8+ T cells, or bulk PBMC T cells (not recorded which). The J gene is TRBJ1-4, the V gene TRBV4-1; the TCRdb call, TRBD1, lacks DNA for checking. The origin of this receptor is a woman aged 50 to 65 in good health. The CDR3 spells CASSPPGGKLFF.